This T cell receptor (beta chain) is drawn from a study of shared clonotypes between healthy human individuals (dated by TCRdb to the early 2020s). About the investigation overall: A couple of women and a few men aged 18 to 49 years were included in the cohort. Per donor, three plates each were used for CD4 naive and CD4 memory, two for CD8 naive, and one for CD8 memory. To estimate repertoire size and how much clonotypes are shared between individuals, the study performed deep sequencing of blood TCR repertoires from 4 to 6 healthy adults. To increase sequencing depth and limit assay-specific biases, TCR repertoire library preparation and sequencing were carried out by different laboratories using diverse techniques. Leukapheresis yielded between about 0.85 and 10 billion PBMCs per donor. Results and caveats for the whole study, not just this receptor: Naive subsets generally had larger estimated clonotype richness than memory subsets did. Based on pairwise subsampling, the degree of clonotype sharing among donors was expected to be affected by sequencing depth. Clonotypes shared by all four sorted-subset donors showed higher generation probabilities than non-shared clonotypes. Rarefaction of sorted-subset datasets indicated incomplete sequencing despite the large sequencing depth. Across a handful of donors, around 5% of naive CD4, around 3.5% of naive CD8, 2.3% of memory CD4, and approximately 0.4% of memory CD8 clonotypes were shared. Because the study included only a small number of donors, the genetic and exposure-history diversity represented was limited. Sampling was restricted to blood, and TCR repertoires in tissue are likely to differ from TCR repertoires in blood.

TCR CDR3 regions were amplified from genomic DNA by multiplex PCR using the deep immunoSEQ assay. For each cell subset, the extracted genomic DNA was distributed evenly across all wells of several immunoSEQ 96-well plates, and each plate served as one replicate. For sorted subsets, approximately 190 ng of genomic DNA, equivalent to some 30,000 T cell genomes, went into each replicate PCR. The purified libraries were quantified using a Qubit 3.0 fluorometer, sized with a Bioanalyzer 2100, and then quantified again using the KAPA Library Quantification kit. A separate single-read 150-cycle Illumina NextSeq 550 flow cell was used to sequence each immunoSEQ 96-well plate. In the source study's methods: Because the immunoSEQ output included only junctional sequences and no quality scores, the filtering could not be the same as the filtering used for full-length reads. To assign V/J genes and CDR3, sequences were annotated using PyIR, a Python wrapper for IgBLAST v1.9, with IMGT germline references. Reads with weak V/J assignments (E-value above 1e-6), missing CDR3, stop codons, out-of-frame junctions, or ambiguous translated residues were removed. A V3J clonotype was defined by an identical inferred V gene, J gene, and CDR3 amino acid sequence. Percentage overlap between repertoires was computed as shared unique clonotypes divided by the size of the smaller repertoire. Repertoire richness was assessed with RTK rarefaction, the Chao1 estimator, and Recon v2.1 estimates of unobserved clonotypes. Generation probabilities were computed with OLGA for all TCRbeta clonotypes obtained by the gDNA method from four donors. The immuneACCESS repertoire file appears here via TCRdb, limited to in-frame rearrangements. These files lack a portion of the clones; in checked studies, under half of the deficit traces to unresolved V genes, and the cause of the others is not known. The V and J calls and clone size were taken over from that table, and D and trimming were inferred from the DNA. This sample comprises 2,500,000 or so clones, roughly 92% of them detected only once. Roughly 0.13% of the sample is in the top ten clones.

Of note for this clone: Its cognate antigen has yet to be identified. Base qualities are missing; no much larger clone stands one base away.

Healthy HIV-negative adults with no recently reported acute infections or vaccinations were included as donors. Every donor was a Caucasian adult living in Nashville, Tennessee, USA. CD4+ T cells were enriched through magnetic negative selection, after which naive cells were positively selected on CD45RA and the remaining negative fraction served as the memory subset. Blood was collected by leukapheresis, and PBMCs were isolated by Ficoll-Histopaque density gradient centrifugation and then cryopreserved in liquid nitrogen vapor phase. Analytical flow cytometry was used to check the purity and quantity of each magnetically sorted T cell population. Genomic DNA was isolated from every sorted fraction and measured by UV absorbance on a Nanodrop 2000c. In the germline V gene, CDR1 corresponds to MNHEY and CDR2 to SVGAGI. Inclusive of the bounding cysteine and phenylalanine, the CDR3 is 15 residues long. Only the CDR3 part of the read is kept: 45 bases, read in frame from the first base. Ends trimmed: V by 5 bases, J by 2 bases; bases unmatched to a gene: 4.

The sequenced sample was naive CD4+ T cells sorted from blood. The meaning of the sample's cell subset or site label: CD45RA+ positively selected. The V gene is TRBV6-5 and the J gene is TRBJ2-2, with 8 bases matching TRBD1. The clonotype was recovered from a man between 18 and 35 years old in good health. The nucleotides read TGTGCCAGCAGTAGAACAGGGGGAAACACCGGGGAGCTGTTTTTT. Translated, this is CASSRTGGNTGELFF.